Below, 11 T cell receptor beta chains from the same sample are listed, as sequenced in a study of beta chain features in type 1 diabetes. General study findings and limits: Moderately but significantly shorter TCRB CDR3s were found in Type 1 diabetes patients in all four CD4+ subsets.

The authors reverse transcribed all of the isolated RNA, so sequencing captured expressed TCRB transcripts. Sequencing used immunoSEQ multiplex PCR; TCRdb keeps in-frame clones, though not all of them. The sample lists around 710,000 clones, over 10% occurring once. No cognate antigen is known for these TCRs. The specimen was naive CD4+ T cells from blood. Source of these receptors: a young man with type 1 diabetes.

This clone was seen more than once but under ten times. V usage is TRBV6-6 and J usage is TRBJ2-3, with 8 bases fitting TRBD1. This CDR3 contains 15 residues. CDR1 is MNHNY and CDR2 is SVGAGI in the germline V gene (reference sequence). V lost 0 bases, J lost 5 bases, and 4 bases stayed unmatched. The CDR3 loop reads CASSYSGQGGDTQYF. In DNA form, the CDR3 reads TGTGCCAGCAGTTACTCAGGACAGGGTGGAGATACGCAGTATTTT.

The rearrangement uses TRBV7-2 and TRBJ2-5, with D perhaps assigned TRBD1 or TRBD2 (5 bases each). V shed 2 bases and J shed 5 bases, with 15 bases lying between them. The CDR3 runs 15 residues. Germline V gene data show CDR1 as SGHTA and CDR2 as FQGNSA. The CDR3 nucleotides read TGTGCCAGCAGCTTAAGATGGGACGTTGGGGAGACCCAGTACTTC. Translation gives CASSLRWDVGETQYF.

There are a few counts of this clone. The V gene is TRBV5-4, the J gene TRBJ2-3, with 9 bases fitting TRBD2. Trimming took 4 bases from V and 3 from J; bases not matched to a gene: 18. The CDR3 covers 19 residues. CDR1 and CDR2 (germline): SGHNT, YYREEE (reference sequence). In nucleotides, the CDR3 is TGTGCCAGCAGCCGAGGATCCATTAGTGCGGGGGGGACTACAGATACGCAGTATTTT. This translates into CASSRGSISAGGTTDTQYF.

This clone showed up just a few times. The chain combines TRBV5-6 with TRBJ1-4; D ambiguous. This CDR3 contains 14 residues. V lost 0 bases to trimming and J lost 4 bases, with 7 bases between them. Germline values: CDR1 SGHDT, CDR2 YYEEEE. CDR3 coding DNA: TGTGCCAGCAGCTTGGAAGGGTATAATGAAAAACTGTTTTTT. Protein product: CASSLEGYNEKLFF. The whole variable domain, filled in from reference TRBV5-6 and TRBJ1-4, reads DAGVTQSPTHLIKTRGQQVTLRCSPKSGHDTVSWYQQALGQGPQFIFQYYEEEERQRGNFPDRFSGHQFPNYSSELNVNALLLGDSALYLCASSLEGYNEKLFFGSGTQLSVL.

The chain is built from TRBV19 and TRBJ2-5, with 15 bases identical to TRBD2. The CDR3 loop spans 16 amino acids. From germline, CDR1 is LNHDA and CDR2 SQIVND (reference sequence). J gave up 3 bases and V 6 bases, and 5 bases lay outside the gene matches. CDR3 bases: TGTGCCAGTAGAGGACTAGCGGGGGGGATTAAAGAGACCCAGTACTTC. This encodes CASRGLAGGIKETQYF.

The rearrangement joins TRBV7-2 to TRBJ2-1; D is unclear. CDR3 size: 13 residues. Trimming pared 3 bases from V and 6 bases from J, leaving 9 bases between. Looked up from germline, CDR1 is SGHTA and CDR2 is FQGNSA. The CDR3 region has the DNA TGTGCCAGCAGCTTGAAACAGTCCAATGAGCAGTTCTTC. Protein: CASSLKQSNEQFF.

This clone showed up just a few times. The chain links TRBV7-9 to TRBJ2-3; 10 nucleotides line up with TRBD1. The CDR3 runs 15 residues. Trimming removed 3 bases from V and 2 bases from J; junction bases left unmatched: 2. The V gene's germline CDR1 is SEHNR and CDR2 FQNEAQ (reference sequence). CDR3 in amino acids: CASSLDRGNTDTQYF. As DNA, the CDR3 is TGTGCCAGCAGCTTGGACAGGGGGAACACAGATACGCAGTATTTT.

There are a few counts of this clone. The genes are TRBV7-9 and TRBJ1-6; D call uncertain. V dropped 1 base and J dropped 4 bases, with 2 bases sitting between them. Germline V gene data show CDR1 as SEHNR and CDR2 as FQNEAQ (reference sequence). CDR3 length equals 13 residues. CDR3 coding DNA: TGTGCCAGCAGCTTAGAGTATAATTCACCCCTCCACTTT. It translates to CASSLEYNSPLHF. Complete variable domain (other parts from reference TRBV7-9 and TRBJ1-6): DTGVSQNPRHKITKRGQNVTFRCDPISEHNRLYWYRQTLGQGPEFLTYFQNEAQLEKSRLLSDRFSAERPKGSFSTLEIQRTEQGDSAMYLCASSLEYNSPLHFGNGTRLTVT.

There are a few counts of this clone. The chain recombines TRBV10-3 with TRBJ2-1, with D unresolved. The CDR3 is 13 residues long. V lost 0 bases and J lost 4, with 4 bases in between. The germline V gene has CDR1 ENHRY and CDR2 SYGVKD. This CDR3 is CAISESPYNEQFF. As DNA, the CDR3 is TGTGCCATCAGTGAGTCTCCGTACAATGAGCAGTTCTTC.

The sample holds a few counts of this clone. V and J are TRBV7-9 and TRBJ2-4; the D gene is possibly TRBD2 (5 bases). CDR3 length: 15 residues. V lost 1 base and J lost 10, with 17 bases in between. CDR1 and CDR2 from the germline V gene are SEHNR and FQNEAQ (reference sequence). CDR3 in amino acids: CASSLGDREVEIQYF. CDR3 sequence (DNA): TGTGCCAGCAGCTTAGGTGACCGGGAAGTCGAGATTCAGTACTTC.

V is TRBV11-2 and J is TRBJ2-5, with 7 bases matching TRBD1. With V trimmed by 4 bases and J by 5 bases, 16 bases remained unmatched. Germline lookup yields CDR1 SGHAT and CDR2 FQNNGV. The CDR3 consists of 17 residues. For the CDR3, the DNA is TGTGCCAGCAGCTCCCCGGGGACAGTCAAAATTAGGGAGACCCAGTACTTC. Protein sequence: CASSSPGTVKIRETQYF.